These 18 T cell receptor beta chains originate from one sample sequenced in a study of cytomegalovirus exposure and HLA in healthy donors. The PCR employed 60 Vbeta primers together with 13 Jbeta primers. Assay used: immunoSEQ multiplex PCR; TCRdb lists only in-frame clones, some missing. The repertoire holds 200,000 to 250,000 clones, around 89% seen once, with 0.9% to 1.1% in the top ten. The sequenced sample was PBMCs. The origin of the receptors is a woman between 18 and 30 years old in good health and CMV-seronegative.

This sequence joins TRBV6-5 and TRBJ2-5; D ambiguous. V was shortened by 7 bases and J by 4 bases, with 10 bases between the two germline ends. The germline CDR1 and CDR2 sequences are MNHEY and SVGAGI. This CDR3 comprises 12 residues. CDR3 protein: CASTSSGETQYF. CDR3 coding DNA: TGTGCCAGCACGTCGTCGGGAGAGACCCAGTACTTC.

The chain carries TRBV9 and TRBJ2-7; D is unclear. Germline V CDR1 and CDR2: SGDLS, YYNGEE. The germline V and J ends were trimmed by 0 bases and 1 base, with 5 bases remaining between them. This CDR3 region has 13 residues. CDR3 DNA sequence: TGTGCCAGCAGCGTAGGCGGTTCCTACGAGCAGTACTTC. Its translation is CASSVGGSYEQYF.

The chain joins TRBV18 to TRBJ1-1; maybe TRBD1 (5 bases). Germline lookup yields CDR1 KGHSH and CDR2 LQKENI. V was cut by 1 base and J by 2 bases, with 8 bases left in between. The CDR3 contains 14 residues. The CDR3, as DNA: TGTGCCAGCTCACCACAAACAGGAAACACTGAAGCTTTCTTT. Protein sequence: CASSPQTGNTEAFF.

The chain employs TRBV30 and TRBJ2-7, with a tentative D call TRBD1 (6 bases). Trimming removed 1 base from V and 2 bases from J, with 12 bases in between. The CDR3 sequence is 14 residues long. The germline gives CDR1 GTSNPN, CDR2 SVGIG (reference sequence). The CDR3 protein is CAWSEEWTAYEQYF. The CDR3 region has the DNA TGTGCCTGGAGTGAGGAGTGGACAGCCTACGAGCAGTACTTC.

This chain uses TRBV6-5 with TRBJ2-7, with 8 positions matching TRBD2. Germline CDR1 reads MNHEY; CDR2 reads SVGAGI. This CDR3 has 15 amino acids. The J segment lost 3 bases and the V segment lost 2 bases, leaving 6 bases of the junction unmatched. The CDR3 DNA is TGTGCCAGCAGTTACGGGGTTAGCGGGAACTACGAGCAGTACTTC. Protein product: CASSYGVSGNYEQYF.

The chain joins TRBV2 to TRBJ1-2, with D perhaps TRBD1 (6 bases). Trimming cost V 6 bases and J 8 bases, with 16 bases left between them. Germline V gene sequence: CDR1 SNHLY, CDR2 FYNNEI. This CDR3 contains 13 residues. In DNA form, the CDR3 reads TGTGCCAGCAGACAGGGTTTGGGAAACGGCTACACCTTC. It yields the protein CASRQGLGNGYTF.

The chain uses TRBV5-1 and TRBJ1-1; a weak D match, TRBD1 (5 bases). CDR3 length equals 15 residues. The germline CDR1 and CDR2 sequences are SGHRS and YFSETQ. Trimming took 1 base from V and 1 from J, leaving 11 bases between them. For the CDR3, the DNA is TGCGCCAGCAGCTTGTCAGGAGGGACGAACACTGAAGCTTTCTTT. Its protein is CASSLSGGTNTEAFF.

The chain joins TRBV18 to TRBJ1-4; D possibly corresponds to TRBD1 (6 bases). There are 14 residues in the CDR3. CDR1 and CDR2 (germline): KGHSH, LQKENI. V was clipped by 5 bases and J by 5 bases, with 12 bases between them. Written as DNA, the CDR3 is TGTGCCAGCTCAACAGGGTCAGGGAATGAAAAACTGTTTTTT. Its translation is CASSTGSGNEKLFF.

The V and J genes are TRBV6-1 and TRBJ1-1; 8 nucleotides align to TRBD1. The CDR3 has 15 amino acids. V gave up 6 bases and J gave up 5 bases; unmatched junction bases: 11. The germline CDR1 and CDR2 sequences are MNHNS and SASEGT. CDR3 in DNA: TGTGCCAGCAGAGAGCGACAGGGGCGATCAACTGAAGCTTTCTTT. Translation: CASRERQGRSTEAFF.

This clone was detected once. The chain has TRBV10-1 and TRBJ2-1, with a possible D match to TRBD2 (6 bases). The V and J ends lost 5 bases and 0 bases respectively, with 14 bases between them. Germline values: CDR1 WNHNN, CDR2 SYGVQD (reference sequence). The CDR3 runs 16 residues. The CDR3 DNA sequence: TGCGCCAGCAGTCGTGTAGCGGAGCGCTCCTACAATGAGCAGTTCTTC. This codes for CASSRVAERSYNEQFF.

CDR3 in DNA: TGTGCCAGCAGTAGGGACGGGAGCTCCTACAATGAGCAGTTCTTC. It yields the protein CASSRDGSSYNEQFF. This sequence joins TRBV27 and TRBJ2-1, with D possibly being TRBD2 (6 bases). Germline V gives CDR1 MNHEY, CDR2 SMNVEV (reference sequence). The CDR3 has 15 residues. V lost 5 bases, J lost 0 bases, and 11 bases lay in between.

The V call is TRBV13, the J call TRBJ2-1, with a weak D call TRBD2 (5 bases). Germline values: CDR1 PRHDT, CDR2 FYEKMQ (reference sequence). Trimming left V 7 bases short and J 8 bases short, with 15 bases between. The CDR3 has 13 residues. CDR3 in amino acids: CASTNQLEDEQFF. CDR3 sequence (DNA): TGTGCCAGCACCAACCAACTAGAGGATGAGCAGTTCTTC.

The chain links TRBV7-9 to TRBJ2-1; weak D call: TRBD2 (6 bases). V lost 4 bases and J lost 3, with 16 bases in between. This CDR3 comprises 16 residues. Germline V gene lookup returns CDR1 SEHNR and CDR2 FQNEAQ (reference sequence). The CDR3 region is CASSSKAGPNYNEQFF. The DNA for the CDR3 is TGTGCCAGCAGCTCAAAAGCGGGTCCTAACTACAATGAGCAGTTCTTC.

This sequence joins TRBV30 and TRBJ2-6; D call uncertain. Germline CDR1 is GTSNPN and CDR2 is SVGIG (reference sequence). The CDR3 has 14 residues. Between the trimmed V and J ends, which lost 4 bases and 0 bases, there was a span of 7 bases. The CDR3 sequence: CAWTSLSGANVLTF. CDR3 DNA sequence: TGTGCCTGGACTTCTCTCTCTGGGGCCAACGTCCTGACTTTC.

In this sample, this clone turned up a few times. J is TRBJ2-2 and V is TRBV18; 10 bases fit TRBD2. This CDR3 comprises 19 residues. With V trimmed by 6 bases and J by 2 bases, 15 bases remained unmatched. Germline CDR1 reads KGHSH; CDR2 reads LQKENI. The CDR3 DNA is TGTGCCAGCTCCCCAACCATCACGACTAGCGGGCTTAACACCGGGGAGCTGTTTTTT. It translates to CASSPTITTSGLNTGELFF.

The chain uses TRBV7-9 and TRBJ1-1; D not resolved. This CDR3 has 12 residues. The V end lost 2 bases, the J end lost 5 bases, and 6 bases lay between the germline ends. Germline V lookup: CDR1 SEHNR, CDR2 FQNEAQ (reference sequence). This chain's CDR3 is CASSLYSTEAFF. In nucleotides, the CDR3 is TGTGCCAGCAGCTTATACTCAACTGAAGCTTTCTTT.

J is TRBJ1-5 and V is TRBV19; 11 bases align to TRBD1. The V segment lost 3 bases and the J segment 6 bases; nucleotides outside the gene matches: 7. Germline CDR1 and CDR2: LNHDA and SQIVND (reference sequence). The CDR3 consists of 16 residues. The CDR3 nucleotides read TGTGCCAGTAGTATCCTCGGACAGGGGGCGGGTCAGCCCCAGCATTTT. It yields the protein CASSILGQGAGQPQHF. The variable domain in full, with the rest retrieved from reference TRBV19 and TRBJ1-5, is DGGITQSPKYLFRKEGQNVTLSCEQNLNHDAMYWYRQDPGQGLRLIYYSQIVNDFQKGDIAEGYSVSREKKESFPLTVTSAQKNPTAFYLCASSILGQGAGQPQHFGDGTRLSIL.

This clone was seen just once. The J gene is TRBJ2-7, the V gene TRBV7-7, with TRBD1 matching 9 bases. The germline V gene has CDR1 SSHAT and CDR2 FNYEAQ (reference sequence). This CDR3 is built from 15 residues. V was clipped by 5 bases and J by 3 bases; unmatched bases: 8. CDR3 DNA sequence: TGTGCCAGCAGCCCAAGGACAGGGGTTAACTACGAGCAGTACTTC. Its translation: CASSPRTGVNYEQYF.